This is a list of T cell receptor beta chains from one sample in a study of blood T cell repertoires in COVID-19. Some clones are missing from TCRdb's copy, which holds only in-frame ones; the method was immunoSEQ multiplex PCR. The profile shows tens of thousands of clones, 90% of them singletons. Sequenced: peripheral blood. The origin of the receptors is a human donor in a cohort sampled during active COVID-19. Each CDR3 is given with its conserved first and last residue. D genes are given only for firm matches. Clone size is given for some rows only: seen once, a few or many times, or a class if the clone is expanded.

j_call clone_size d_call v_call cdr3_nt cdr3_aa
TRBJ1-2 . . TRBV29-1 TGCAGCGTTATAAGGACAGAGGCTCTTTATGGCTACACCTTC CSVIRTEALYGYTF
TRBJ2-1 . TRBD2 TRBV28 TGTGCCAGTTTAGCGGGAGAGAAAGAGCAGTTCTTC CASLAGEKEQFF
TRBJ2-3 few TRBD1 TRBV30 TGTGCCTGGAAAGGGGGCCCGGATACGCAGTATTTT CAWKGGPDTQYF
TRBJ1-2 once . TRBV24-1 TGTGCCACCAGTGTCGGGAGTGGCGGCTACACCTTC CATSVGSGGYTF
TRBJ2-3 . . TRBV9 TGTGCCAGCAGCGTAGGGCTTCGCACAGATACGCAGTATTTT CASSVGLRTDTQYF
TRBJ2-5 once TRBD1 TRBV5-1 TGCGCCAGCAGCTTGGGACAGGGTAGAGGAGAGACCCAGTACTTC CASSLGQGRGETQYF
TRBJ1-3 . . TRBV10-3 TGTGCCATCAGTGATAACATGGCCGGAAACACCATATATTTT CAISDNMAGNTIYF
TRBJ2-5 once TRBD1 TRBV7-9 TGTGCCAGCAGCCCCCGACAGGGGAACGGAGAGACCCAGTACTTC CASSPRQGNGETQYF
TRBJ2-1 . TRBD2 TRBV5-6 TGTGCCAGCAGCTTAGAACTAGCGGACCCGGGTGAGCAGTTCTTC CASSLELADPGEQFF
TRBJ2-7 . TRBD2 TRBV6-6 TGTGCCAGCAGTTACTCCCGGACTAGTCTTGGGCAGTACTTC CASSYSRTSLGQYF
TRBJ2-3 once TRBD1 TRBV30 TGTGCCTGGAGGGAAGGGACAGGGCGGTGGGATACGCAGTATTTT CAWREGTGRWDTQYF
TRBJ2-5 . TRBD2 TRBV27 TGTGCCAGCAGTTTAGGGGCAGCGGGAGGGAACCAGTACTTC CASSLGAAGGNQYF
TRBJ2-1 once . TRBV21-1 TGTGCCAGCAGCTTACGACAAAGCCTTGAGCAGTTCTTC CASSLRQSLEQFF
TRBJ2-3 . . TRBV12-3/TRBV12-4 TGTGCCAGCAGCCAAACAGGGGCTCAAGGAGGGTTT CASSQTGAQGGF
TRBJ1-1 . . TRBV24-1 TGTGCCACCAGCGGTCGACGGGGGTCCAACACTGAAGCTTTCTTT CATSGRRGSNTEAFF
TRBJ2-1 . TRBD2 TRBV29-1 TGCAGCGTTTGGACTAGCACCAATGAGCAGTTCTTC CSVWTSTNEQFF
TRBJ2-3 . TRBD2 TRBV29-1 TGCAGCGGACGGACTAGCTTGGGCACAGATACGCAGTATTTT CSGRTSLGTDTQYF
TRBJ2-5 . TRBD1 TRBV9 TGTGCCAGCAGCCCCCGGACAGGGCAGGAGACCCAGTACTTC CASSPRTGQETQYF
TRBJ1-3 . . TRBV12-5 TGTGCTAGTGGGCTCCAAACCGGGAGACCTGGAAACACCATATATTTT CASGLQTGRPGNTIYF
TRBJ2-7 . TRBD2 TRBV5-1 TGCGCCAGCAGCGGCCCATTATCGGGAGGAGCAGAGCAGTACTTC CASSGPLSGGAEQYF
TRBJ2-1 . . TRBV5-1 TGCGCCAGCAGCTACGCGGATGAGCAGTTCTTC CASSYADEQFF
TRBJ2-7 . TRBD1 TRBV14 TGTGCCAGCAGCCAAGATTTCGGGACAGCCTACGAGCAGTACTTC CASSQDFGTAYEQYF
TRBJ1-1 . . TRBV29-1 TGCAGCGTTGAAGGTGGGAGGAACACTGAAGCTTTCTTT CSVEGGRNTEAFF
TRBJ1-4 . . TRBV7-2 TGTGCCAGCAGCTCGGACAGCGGACATGAAAAACTGTTTTTT CASSSDSGHEKLFF
TRBJ2-1 . TRBD2 TRBV5-8 TGTGCCAGCAGCGCCGGACTAGCGGGGGCCGGTAGAAATGAGCAGTTCTTC CASSAGLAGAGRNEQFF
TRBJ2-4 . . TRBV3-1/TRBV3-2 TGTGCCAGCGCGTTGATTGGGGGCTCGGCCAAAAACATTCAGTACTTC CASALIGGSAKNIQYF
TRBJ1-5 . . TRBV29-1 TGCAGCGTCCTGACAGGCAATCAGCCCCAGCATTTT CSVLTGNQPQHF
TRBJ2-2 . . TRBV29-1 TGCAGCGTTGCTCTTTCACTGGACACCGGGGAGCTGTTTTTT CSVALSLDTGELFF
TRBJ1-5 . . TRBV19 TGTGCCAGTAGCAAAGACTTAAATCAGCCCCAGCATTTT CASSKDLNQPQHF
TRBJ2-7 . . TRBV7-9 TGTGCCAGCAGCTTCTCGGGGATTCAACTCTACGAGCAGTACTTC CASSFSGIQLYEQYF
TRBJ1-2 . . TRBV14 TGTGCCAGCAGCCAAGATGTAAATGCGGGTGGCTACACCTTC CASSQDVNAGGYTF
TRBJ2-2 . . TRBV5-1 TGCGCCAGCAGCCGGAACACCGGGGAGCTGTTTTTT CASSRNTGELFF
TRBJ2-3 . . TRBV6-5 TGTGCCAGCAGTTACGGCGGCCCTACAGATACGCAGTATTTT CASSYGGPTDTQYF
TRBJ1-1 . . TRBV20-1 TGCAGTGCACAGTGGAACACTGAAGCTTTCTTT CSAQWNTEAFF
TRBJ2-5 . . TRBV20-1 TGCAGTGCTAGTTCGGGGACTCCGGGTTTCGAGACCCAGTACTTC CSASSGTPGFETQYF
TRBJ2-1 . TRBD2 TRBV9 TGTGCCAGCAGCGGTGAGCGGGGGGGCCCATTCTTC CASSGERGGPFF
TRBJ1-3 few . TRBV4-3 TGCGCCAGCAGCCAATCAGGAACTGGAAACACCATATATTTT CASSQSGTGNTIYF
TRBJ1-1 . . TRBV3-1/TRBV3-2 TGTGCCAGCAGCCAAAAGTACGGGACTGAAGCTTTCTTT CASSQKYGTEAFF
TRBJ2-7 . TRBD1 TRBV27 TGTGCCAGCAGTCCTCGACAGGGGTGGAACGAGCAGTACTTC CASSPRQGWNEQYF
TRBJ1-1 . TRBD1 TRBV4-3 TGCGCCAGCAGCCAAGCTTCAGGGGGCAACACTGAAGCTTTCTTT CASSQASGGNTEAFF
TRBJ1-5 . . TRBV5-6 TGTGCCAGCAGCTTGTTCAGGGCGATCGAGCCCCAGCATTTT CASSLFRAIEPQHF
TRBJ1-1 . . TRBV28 TGTGCCAGCAGTTTCGGAAGGGGTATGAACACTGAAGCTTTCTTT CASSFGRGMNTEAFF